This TCR beta chain was found in a study of monozygotic twins with inflammatory bowel disease. In the case of this clonotype: The antigen is unknown.

Template-switch reactions added UMIs with a 6-nucleotide sample barcode. TCRdb re-called the 5' RACE reads; one entry per CDR3 protein, DNA not given. The repertoire table contains some 300,000 distinct CDR3 sequences. The CDR3 consists of 16 residues. The germline CDR1 and CDR2 sequences are MNHEY and SVGAGI. General study results and limits: Since immunosuppressive treatments differed, patient repertoires may have gained added variability. IBD patients exhibited fewer clonotypes shared with other individuals than healthy twins, particularly with disease activity. Possibly reflecting limited power, no difference in repertoire similarity was found between concordant and discordant twins.

This chain uses TRBV6-5 with TRBJ2-3; TCRdb lists TRBD1, though no DNA is available to test this call. The TCR comes from a human donor with ulcerative colitis or Crohn's disease, or a healthy co-twin of an affected twin (not recorded which). The sequenced material came from blood. Here the CDR3 reads CASSYSSGILSDTQYF.